A selection of T cell receptor beta chains follows, all from one sample in a study of response to subunit inactivated influenza vaccine. TCRdb called the RT-PCR reads again in MiXCR, with one record for every CDR3 protein. The sample carries 600,000 to 700,000 distinct CDR3 sequences, roughly 15% recorded once. Specimen: PBMCs from blood, collected about 14 days before vaccination. The receptors shown here come from a man aged 50-60 years who received an inactivated influenza vaccine. The CDR3 runs from the conserved cysteine through the conserved F or W. The order of the fields is CDR3 DNA, CDR3 protein, clone size, J gene, V gene, D gene. D genes are given only for firm matches. Rows may omit the clone size; those that give it use once, few, many or a size class.

DNA: TGTGCCAGCAGCTATATTGGCAGGTCCTACAATGAGCAGTTCTTC
CDR3: CASSYIGRSYNEQFF
size: -
J: TRBJ2-1
V: TRBV5-6
D: -

DNA: TGTGCCAGCAGCTTTCGGCAGGGGTCTTCTAGCGAGCAGTACTTC
CDR3: CASSFRQGSSSEQYF
size: few
J: TRBJ2-7
V: TRBV7-2
D: -

DNA: TGTGCCAGCAGCCGCCAGACAGGGCACTATGGCTACACCTTC
CDR3: CASSRQTGHYGYTF
size: -
J: TRBJ1-2
V: TRBV14
D: TRBD1

DNA: TGTGCCAGCAGCCACCCGGACAGGGGGCAGTGTCAGCCCCAGCATTTT
CDR3: CASSHPDRGQCQPQHF
size: few
J: TRBJ1-5
V: TRBV7-2
D: TRBD1

DNA: TGTGCCAGTAGCAGGACTAGCGGGAGCGGTTGGGGAGAGACCCAGTACTTC
CDR3: CASSRTSGSGWGETQYF
size: few
J: TRBJ2-5
V: TRBV9
D: TRBD2

DNA: TGCGCCAGCAGCCTGGGCGGGACAGGGAACACCGGGGAGCTGTTTTTT
CDR3: CASSLGGTGNTGELFF
size: few
J: TRBJ2-2
V: TRBV5-1
D: TRBD1

DNA: TGTGCCAGCAGCCAAGATCCGCTGTCCGTCCGGGAGCTGTTTTTT
CDR3: CASSQDPLSVRELFF
size: few
J: TRBJ2-2
V: TRBV4-2
D: -

DNA: TGTGCCAGCAGATCCAGTAGACCTCGGGACTCCTACTCCTACGAGCAGTACTTC
CDR3: CASRSSRPRDSYSYEQYF
size: many
J: TRBJ2-7
V: TRBV28
D: -

DNA: TGCAGTGCTAGGGGGGGCTCTGGAAACACCATATATTTT
CDR3: CSARGGSGNTIYF
size: -
J: TRBJ1-3
V: TRBV20-1
D: -

DNA: TGCGCCAGCAACTCCGGGACAGGGGCCCCTCTTGGTGAAAAACTGTTTTTT
CDR3: CASNSGTGAPLGEKLFF
size: few
J: TRBJ1-4
V: TRBV5-1
D: TRBD1

DNA: TGCAGTGCTAGCCAAGATGGTTATGAAGCTTTCTTT
CDR3: CSASQDGYEAFF
size: -
J: TRBJ1-1
V: TRBV20-1
D: -

DNA: TGTGCCACCAGTGACCGCCTTTCAGGGGGGTCCTACAATGAGCAGTTCTTC
CDR3: CATSDRLSGGSYNEQFF
size: -
J: TRBJ2-1
V: TRBV24-1
D: -

DNA: TGTGCCAGCTCACCTCGTAGCGGGGACCAAGAGACCCAGTACTTC
CDR3: CASSPRSGDQETQYF
size: once
J: TRBJ2-5
V: TRBV18
D: TRBD2

DNA: TGTGCCAGCAGCGTAGCAGTCCTAGCGGGGAGTTCTTACAATGAGCAGTTCTTC
CDR3: CASSVAVLAGSSYNEQFF
size: few
J: TRBJ2-1
V: TRBV9
D: TRBD2

DNA: TGCAGTCCTTGGGCTAGCGGGAAAGAGACCCAGTACTTC
CDR3: CSPWASGKETQYF
size: few
J: TRBJ2-5
V: TRBV20-1
D: TRBD2

DNA: TGTGCCAGCAGCCGGGGACTTACACAGAACACTGAAGCTTTCTTT
CDR3: CASSRGLTQNTEAFF
size: many
J: TRBJ1-1
V: TRBV6-2/TRBV6-3
D: -

DNA: TGCGCCAGCAGCCAAGATCCGTATGGCACATACACCTTC
CDR3: CASSQDPYGTYTF
size: many
J: TRBJ1-2
V: TRBV4-3
D: -

DNA: TGTGCCAGCAAAACGCCTTCCTACGAGCAGTACTTC
CDR3: CASKTPSYEQYF
size: -
J: TRBJ2-7
V: TRBV28
D: -

DNA: TGTGCCAGCAGCCATAGACAGGGCCATACCTCTGGGGCCAACGTCCTGACTTTC
CDR3: CASSHRQGHTSGANVLTF
size: -
J: TRBJ2-6
V: TRBV11-2
D: TRBD1

DNA: TGTGCCAGCAGCCCCCGACAAACCTCGAACACCGGGGAGCTGTTTTTT
CDR3: CASSPRQTSNTGELFF
size: few
J: TRBJ2-2
V: TRBV7-6
D: -

DNA: TGTGCCGGCACAGGGAGTTTGGGGACCCAGTACTTC
CDR3: CAGTGSLGTQYF
size: -
J: TRBJ2-5
V: TRBV12-3/TRBV12-4
D: -

DNA: TGCGCCAGCAGCCCAACGGGACTAGCGGGGGTTGAGCAGTTCTTC
CDR3: CASSPTGLAGVEQFF
size: few
J: TRBJ2-1
V: TRBV5-1
D: TRBD2

DNA: TGCGCCAGCAGCTTGGATAGCAATCAGCCCCAGCTTTTT
CDR3: CASSLDSNQPQLF
size: few
J: TRBJ1-5
V: TRBV5-1
D: -

DNA: TGTGCCAGCAGTTACGGACAGGGGGCGGAAAAACTGTTTTTT
CDR3: CASSYGQGAEKLFF
size: many
J: TRBJ1-4
V: TRBV6-5
D: TRBD1

DNA: TGTGCCAGCAGCTTAGGCAGGGGGCAAAATGAAGCTTTCTTT
CDR3: CASSLGRGQNEAFF
size: few
J: TRBJ1-1
V: TRBV7-9
D: TRBD1

DNA: TGTGCCAGCAGTTGGGACAGTTTCTGGACACGTAGCACAGATACGCAGTATTTT
CDR3: CASSWDSFWTRSTDTQYF
size: -
J: TRBJ2-3
V: TRBV6-2/TRBV6-3
D: TRBD1

DNA: TGTGCCAGCAGTTTTCAGGATTCTGGGGCCAACGTCCTGACTTTC
CDR3: CASSFQDSGANVLTF
size: many
J: TRBJ2-6
V: TRBV12-3/TRBV12-4
D: -